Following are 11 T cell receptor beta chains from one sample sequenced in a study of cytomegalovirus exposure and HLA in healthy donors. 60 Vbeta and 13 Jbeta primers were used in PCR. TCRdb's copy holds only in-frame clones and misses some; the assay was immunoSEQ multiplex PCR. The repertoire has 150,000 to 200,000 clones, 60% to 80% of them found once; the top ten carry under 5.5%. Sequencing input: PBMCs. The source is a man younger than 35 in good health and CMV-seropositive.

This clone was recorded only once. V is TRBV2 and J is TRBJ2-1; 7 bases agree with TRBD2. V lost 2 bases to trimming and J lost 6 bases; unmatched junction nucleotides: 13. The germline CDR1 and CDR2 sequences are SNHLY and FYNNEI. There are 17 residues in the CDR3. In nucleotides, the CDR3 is TGTGCCAGCAGTGAAATAGGCGGGAGCGGGCGGTTCAATGAGCAGTTCTTC. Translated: CASSEIGGSGRFNEQFF.

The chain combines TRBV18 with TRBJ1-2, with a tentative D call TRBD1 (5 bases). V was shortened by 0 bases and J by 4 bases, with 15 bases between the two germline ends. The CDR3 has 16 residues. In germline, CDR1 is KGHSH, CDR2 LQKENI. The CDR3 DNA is TGTGCCAGCTCACCACCTGGAGACAGCGCATTCTATGGCTACACCTTC. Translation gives CASSPPGDSAFYGYTF.

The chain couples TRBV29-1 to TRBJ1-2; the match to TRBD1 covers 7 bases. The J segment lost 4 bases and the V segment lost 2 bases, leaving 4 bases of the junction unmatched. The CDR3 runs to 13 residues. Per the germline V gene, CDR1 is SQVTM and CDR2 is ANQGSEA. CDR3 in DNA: TGCAGCGTTGAAAGGGGGCAGTCCTATGGCTACACCTTC. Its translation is CSVERGQSYGYTF.

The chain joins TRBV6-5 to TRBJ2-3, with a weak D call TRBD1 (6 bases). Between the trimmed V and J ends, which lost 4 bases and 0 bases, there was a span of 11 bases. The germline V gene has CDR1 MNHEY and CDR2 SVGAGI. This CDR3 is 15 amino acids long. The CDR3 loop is CASSFTGHSTDTQYF. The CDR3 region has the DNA TGTGCCAGCAGTTTCACAGGGCACAGCACAGATACGCAGTATTTT.

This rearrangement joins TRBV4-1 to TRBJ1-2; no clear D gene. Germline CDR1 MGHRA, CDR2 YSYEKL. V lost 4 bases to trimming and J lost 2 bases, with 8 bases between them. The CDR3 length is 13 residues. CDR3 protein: CASSPGINYGYTF. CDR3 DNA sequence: TGCGCCAGCAGCCCCGGTATAAACTATGGCTACACCTTC.

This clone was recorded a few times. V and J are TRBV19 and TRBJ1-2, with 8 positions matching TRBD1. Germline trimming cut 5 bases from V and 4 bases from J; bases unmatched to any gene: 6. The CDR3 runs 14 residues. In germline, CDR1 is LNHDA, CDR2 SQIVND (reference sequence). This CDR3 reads CASSPVGQGYGYTF. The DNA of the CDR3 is TGTGCCAGTAGTCCGGTAGGACAGGGCTATGGCTACACCTTC. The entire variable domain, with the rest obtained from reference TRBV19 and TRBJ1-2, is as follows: DGGITQSPKYLFRKEGQNVTLSCEQNLNHDAMYWYRQDPGQGLRLIYYSQIVNDFQKGDIAEGYSVSREKKESFPLTVTSAQKNPTAFYLCASSPVGQGYGYTFGSGTRLTVV.

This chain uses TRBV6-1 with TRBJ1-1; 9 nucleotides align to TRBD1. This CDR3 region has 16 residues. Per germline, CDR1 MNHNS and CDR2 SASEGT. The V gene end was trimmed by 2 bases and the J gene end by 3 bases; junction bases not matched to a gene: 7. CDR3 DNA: TGTGCCAGCAGTGAAAGACAGGGGGTTTGGGACACTGAAGCTTTCTTT. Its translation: CASSERQGVWDTEAFF.

The CDR3 bases are TGTGCCAGCACCAAAGCGGGACTCAGCTATGGCTACACCTTC. It encodes CASTKAGLSYGYTF. This chain uses TRBV28 with TRBJ1-2; TRBD1 is a possible D gene (5 bases). V lost 7 bases and J 4 bases, leaving 16 bases between the germline ends. The CDR3 is made up of 14 amino acids. Germline values: CDR1 MDHEN, CDR2 SYDVKM.

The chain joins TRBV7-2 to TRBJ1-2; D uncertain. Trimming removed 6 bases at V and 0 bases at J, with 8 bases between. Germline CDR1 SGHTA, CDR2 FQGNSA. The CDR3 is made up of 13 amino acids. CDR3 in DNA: TGTGCCAGCAGAGTCTTAGCTAACTATGGCTACACCTTC. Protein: CASRVLANYGYTF.

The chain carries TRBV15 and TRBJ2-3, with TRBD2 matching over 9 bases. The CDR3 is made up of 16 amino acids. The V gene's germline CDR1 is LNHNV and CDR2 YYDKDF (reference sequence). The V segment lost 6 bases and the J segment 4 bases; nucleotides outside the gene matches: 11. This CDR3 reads CATSLGRLAGPDTQYF. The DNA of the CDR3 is TGTGCCACCAGTCTGGGGAGGCTAGCGGGACCAGATACGCAGTATTTT. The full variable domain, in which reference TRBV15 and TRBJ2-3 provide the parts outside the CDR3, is DAMVIQNPRYQVTQFGKPVTLSCSQTLNHNVMYWYQQKSSQAPKLLFHYYDKDFNNEADTPDNFQSRRPNTSFCFLDIRSPGLGDTAMYLCATSLGRLAGPDTQYFGPGTRLTVL.

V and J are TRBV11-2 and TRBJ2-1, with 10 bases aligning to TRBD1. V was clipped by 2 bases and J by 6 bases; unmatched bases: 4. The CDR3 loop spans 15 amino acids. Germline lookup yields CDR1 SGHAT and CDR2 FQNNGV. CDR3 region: CASSLRDRGSNEQFF. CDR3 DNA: TGTGCCAGCAGCTTACGGGACAGGGGTTCCAATGAGCAGTTCTTC.